Listed here are 13 T cell receptor beta chains from one sample, sequenced in a study of CD8 T cells in Susac syndrome. It was with random hexamers that roughly 0.5 to 1 ug RNA was reverse transcribed. TCRdb used MiXCR to reprocess the immunoSEQ multiplex PCR reads, holding one entry per CDR3 protein. Among roughly 130,000 distinct CDR3 sequences listed, about 95% were seen once. The material sequenced was CD4+ T cells from PBMCs. These receptors were obtained from a human donor with multiple sclerosis.

The chain links TRBV20-1 to TRBJ2-1, with 7 bases lining up with TRBD1. Germline CDR1 and CDR2: DFQATT and SNEGSKA (reference sequence). The CDR3 runs to 13 residues. Trimming took 2 bases from V and 3 from J; bases not matched to a gene: 1. The CDR3 region has the DNA TGCAGTGCTAGACAGGGGGTCTACAATGAGCAGTTCTTC. Translation: CSARQGVYNEQFF.

This rearrangement joins TRBV2 to TRBJ1-5; tentatively, D is TRBD1 (5 bases). Germline V gene lookup returns CDR1 SNHLY and CDR2 FYNNEI. V was clipped by 4 bases and J by 2 bases, with 6 bases between them. The CDR3 runs to 13 residues. In DNA form, the CDR3 reads TGTGCCAGCAGTGGAGGGGGCAATCAGCCCCAGCATTTT. As protein: CASSGGGNQPQHF.

The chain links TRBV12-3 or TRBV12-4 to TRBJ2-1; D not resolved. The CDR3 loop spans 11 amino acids. V was pared by 6 bases and J by 9 bases, with 9 bases between. The DNA of the CDR3 is TGTGCCAGCAGCCCTAATGGTGAGCAGTTCTTC. As protein: CASSPNGEQFF.

The CDR3 DNA reads as TGCAGTGCTAGGGGGGGGGCGCCCAATCAGCCCCAGCATTTT. Its translation: CSARGGAPNQPQHF. This chain uses TRBV20-1 with TRBJ1-5; the D gene is possibly TRBD1 (6 bases). Per the germline V gene, CDR1 is DFQATT and CDR2 is SNEGSKA (reference sequence). CDR3 length: 14 residues. V lost 3 bases to trimming and J lost 3 bases, with 12 bases between them.

This chain links TRBV7-9 with TRBJ2-3; D remains ambiguous. The CDR3 has 15 residues. CDR1 and CDR2 (germline): SEHNR, FQNEAQ (reference sequence). Deletions cut 2 bases from V and 0 bases from J, with 9 bases between. The chain's CDR3 is CASSLIKSSTDTQYF. Here the CDR3 DNA reads TGTGCCAGCAGCTTAATTAAGTCTAGCACAGATACGCAGTATTTT.

The V and J genes are TRBV6-2 or TRBV6-3 and TRBJ2-5, with D hard to call. Germline V gives CDR1 MNHEY, CDR2 SVGEGT. V was trimmed by 10 bases and J by 1 base, leaving 19 bases between them. The CDR3 is made up of 15 amino acids. The CDR3 here is CATETLDLPQETQYF. In DNA, the CDR3 is TGTGCCACCGAAACTCTAGATTTACCCCAAGAGACCCAGTACTTC.

The chain employs TRBV10-3 and TRBJ2-5; 8 positions agree with TRBD1. Germline V gene lookup returns CDR1 ENHRY and CDR2 SYGVKD. V lost 10 bases to trimming and J lost 2 bases; unmatched junction nucleotides: 6. This CDR3 comprises 13 residues. Here the CDR3 reads CATSGQGQETQYF. In DNA, the CDR3 is TGTGCCACCTCAGGACAGGGTCAAGAGACCCAGTACTTC.

V usage is TRBV24-1 and J usage is TRBJ1-2; D gene ambiguous. Germline V gives CDR1 KGHDR, CDR2 SFDVKD. The CDR3 has 12 amino acids. Trimming removed 2 bases at V and 5 bases at J, with 5 bases between. The CDR3 coding sequence is TGTGCCACCAGTGATTCTGTGTATGGCTACACCTTC. Its translation: CATSDSVYGYTF.

The chain combines TRBV15 with TRBJ2-3; D is unresolved. V was shortened by 4 bases and J by 0 bases, with 11 bases between the two germline ends. Germline CDR1 and CDR2: LNHNV and YYDKDF (reference sequence). There are 15 residues in the CDR3. The CDR3 DNA sequence: TGTGCCACCAGCATTGGGCGCCCGAGCACAGATACGCAGTATTTT. Protein sequence: CATSIGRPSTDTQYF.

The DNA of the CDR3 is TGTGCCAGCGCCCTAGCGGGCGGGGTCATTCAGTACTTC. It specifies CASALAGGVIQYF. The J gene is TRBJ2-4, the V gene TRBV12-3 or TRBV12-4, with TRBD2 matching 8 bases. V was clipped by 8 bases and J by 9 bases; unmatched bases: 9. The CDR3 loop spans 13 amino acids.

The V and J genes are TRBV18 and TRBJ1-1; 7 bases fit TRBD1. The CDR3 extends over 16 amino acids. The germline V gene has CDR1 KGHSH and CDR2 LQKENI. V trimming: 3 bases; J trimming: 1 base; junction bases outside the gene matches: 8. For the CDR3, the DNA is TGTGCCAGCTCACCCCTGGACAGGCCGGCGAACACTGAAGCTTTCTTT. Translated: CASSPLDRPANTEAFF. The variable domain in full, completed from reference TRBV18 and TRBJ1-1, reads NAGVMQNPRHLVRRRGQEARLRCSPMKGHSHVYWYRQLPEEGLKFMVYLQKENIIDESGMPKERFSAEFPKEGPSILRIQQVVRGDSAAYFCASSPLDRPANTEAFFGQGTRLTVV.

This chain uses TRBV3-1 with TRBJ2-7, with D perhaps matching TRBD2 (5 bases). The length of the CDR3 is 11 residues. Germline V gene data show CDR1 as LGHDT and CDR2 as YNNKEL (reference sequence). Trimming pared 2 bases from V and 9 bases from J, leaving 8 bases between. The CDR3 nucleotides are TGTGCCAGCAGCCAATCGGCGGGGCAGTACTTC. Protein product: CASSQSAGQYF.

The sample holds one count of this clonotype. The chain couples TRBV30 to TRBJ2-7; a possible D gene is TRBD1 (6 bases). V dropped 3 bases and J dropped 1 base, with 16 bases sitting between them. Germline V gene lookup returns CDR1 GTSNPN and CDR2 SVGIG (reference sequence). The CDR3 covers 15 residues. The CDR3 coding sequence is TGTGCCTGGAGAGGTGGCAGGACAGAGTCCTACGAGCAGTACTTC. Amino acid sequence: CAWRGGRTESYEQYF.